This entry lists 7 T cell receptor beta chains sequenced from one sample in a study of T cells in Graves' hyperthyroidism and ophthalmopathy. TCR beta CDR3 region amplification was performed from RNA transcripts. First-round RT-PCR of the TCR CDR3 relied on the HTBI primer set. One entry per CDR3 protein, called by TCRdb with MiXCR from the multiplex PCR reads. The sample lists about 180,000 distinct CDR3 sequences; about 17% were seen once. Specimen: blood. The receptor set was obtained from a woman aged 45-60 years with Graves' hyperthyroidism.

The chain uses TRBV24-1 and TRBJ2-5, with 7 bases aligning to TRBD1. The CDR3 is made up of 12 amino acids. The V gene end was trimmed by 7 bases and the J gene end by 7 bases; junction bases not matched to a gene: 5. CDR1 KGHDR and CDR2 SFDVKD come from the germline V gene. The CDR3 spells CATRDRVGTQYF. Here the CDR3 DNA reads TGTGCCACCAGAGACAGGGTGGGGACCCAGTACTTC.

As regards this clonotype: A clone one base away is much larger, so this may be a read error. The V gene is TRBV20-1, the J gene TRBJ2-5, with 9 bases fitting TRBD2. The CDR3 is 17 residues long. J lost 2 bases, V lost 5 bases, and 15 bases had no gene match. Germline V lookup: CDR1 DFQATT, CDR2 SNEGSKA (reference sequence). The CDR3 DNA follows: TGCAGTGCTGATCCTAGGGGTAGCGGGGGCCTTCAAGAGACCCAGTACTTC. It yields the protein CSADPRGSGGLQETQYF.

The sample holds many counts of this clonotype. CDR3 sequence reads: CASSPRRNTEAFF. For the CDR3, the DNA is TGTGCCAGCTCACCACGGAGGAACACTGAAGCTTTCTTT. The gene calls are TRBV18 and TRBJ1-1; D ambiguous. Trimming shortened V by 1 base and J by 1 base, and 4 bases separated the two germline ends. This CDR3 is 13 amino acids long. CDR1 KGHSH and CDR2 LQKENI come from the germline V gene.

This clonotype was observed many times. V and J are TRBV5-6 and TRBJ2-5; no definite D call. The V end was cut by 4 bases, the J end by 5 bases, with 18 bases between. The CDR3 has 15 amino acids. From germline, CDR1 is SGHDT and CDR2 YYEEEE. The CDR3 DNA reads as TGTGCCAGCAGCGGGCTGGGGAATACGGAGGAGACCCAGTACTTC. As protein: CASSGLGNTEETQYF.

This clonotype was seen ten or more times. The chain links TRBV25-1 to TRBJ1-5; possibly TRBD1 for D (5 bases). Germline CDR1 reads MGHDK; CDR2 reads SYGVNS. CDR3 length equals 15 residues. The germline V and J ends were trimmed by 3 bases and 0 bases, with 9 bases remaining between them. The CDR3 protein is CASSDKGYSNQPQHF. CDR3 coding DNA: TGTGCCAGCAGTGATAAGGGGTATAGCAATCAGCCCCAGCATTTT. Complete variable domain (other parts from reference TRBV25-1 and TRBJ1-5): EADIYQTPRYLVIGTGKKITLECSQTMGHDKMYWYQQDPGMELHLIHYSYGVNSTEKGDLSSESTVSRIRTEHFPLTLESARPSHTSQYLCASSDKGYSNQPQHFGDGTRLSIL.

This clonotype was counted ten times or more. V and J are TRBV29-1 and TRBJ2-7, with D perhaps assigned TRBD1 or TRBD2 (5 bases each). The V gene's germline CDR1 is SQVTM and CDR2 ANQGSEA. Trimming removed 3 bases from V and 7 bases from J, with 13 bases in between. This CDR3 has 12 amino acids. CDR3 residues: CSVDSAGREQYF. CDR3 DNA: TGCAGCGTTGATTCTGCAGGGAGAGAGCAGTACTTC.

This clonotype was detected many times. The rearrangement links TRBV7-8 to TRBJ2-7; D is uncertain. The CDR3 runs 15 residues. V was trimmed by 1 base and J by 0 bases, leaving 10 bases between them. Per the germline V gene, CDR1 is SGHVS and CDR2 is FQNEAQ. The CDR3, as DNA: TGTGCCAGCAGCTTAGAGGTCAGGCCCTCCTACGAGCAGTACTTC. This gives the protein CASSLEVRPSYEQYF.